This passage covers 29 T cell receptor beta chains from one sample sequenced in a study of blood T cell repertoires in COVID-19. The protocol was immunoSEQ multiplex PCR, while the TCRdb copy is restricted to in-frame clones and leaves out a portion. The table lists about 260,000 clones, 84% of them singletons. Sequenced material: PBMCs or T cells enriched from blood (not recorded which). The receptors derive from a man between 25 and 39 years old with acute COVID-19.

V gene TRBV5-4 combines with J gene TRBJ2-5, with 14 positions matching TRBD2. CDR3 size: 16 residues. J lost 3 bases, V lost 4 bases, and 5 bases had no gene match. CDR1 is SGHNT and CDR2 is YYREEE in the germline V gene (reference sequence). The CDR3 protein is CASSRGLAGVEETQYF. The CDR3 region has the DNA TGTGCCAGCAGCAGGGGACTAGCGGGAGTGGAAGAGACCCAGTACTTC.

The chain joins TRBV30 to TRBJ1-1; D might be TRBD1 (5 bases). Germline-derived CDR1 and CDR2 are GTSNPN and SVGIG (reference sequence). The CDR3 runs 14 residues. The CDR3 region is CAAEDMGGNTEAFF. The CDR3 region has the DNA TGTGCAGCTGAGGACATGGGGGGGAACACTGAAGCTTTCTTT.

The V gene is TRBV5-8, the J gene TRBJ2-7; possibly TRBD2 for D (6 bases). The CDR3 runs 15 residues. Germline values: CDR1 SGHTS, CDR2 YDEGEE. V lost 5 bases and J lost 0, with 15 bases in between. CDR3 amino acids: CASRMVGGHSYEQYV. In DNA form, the CDR3 reads TGTGCCAGCAGGATGGTGGGGGGTCACTCCTACGAGCAGTACGTC.

This sequence joins TRBV11-3 and TRBJ2-3, with 14 bases fitting TRBD2. CDR3 size: 17 residues. The germline V gene has CDR1 SGHNT and CDR2 YENEEA. Trimming at V came to 4 bases and at J to 6 bases, leaving 9 bases not matched to a gene. CDR3 nucleotide sequence: TGTGCCAGCAGCTCCCCCTCGACTAGCGGGAGGGGGGATACGCAGTATTTT. This codes for CASSSPSTSGRGDTQYF.

The rearrangement links TRBV5-1 to TRBJ1-3; D remains ambiguous. Germline V gene data show CDR1 as SGHRS and CDR2 as YFSETQ. The CDR3 consists of 15 residues. V was shortened by 2 bases and J by 2 bases, with 11 bases between the two germline ends. In DNA form, the CDR3 reads TGCGCCAGCAGCTTTCTTTCCGGGGCTGGAAACACCATATATTTT. The encoded protein is CASSFLSGAGNTIYF. The complete variable domain, with remaining parts taken from reference TRBV5-1 and TRBJ1-3, reads KAGVTQTPRYLIKTRGQQVTLSCSPISGHRSVSWYQQTPGQGLQFLFEYFSETQRNKGNFPGRFSGRQFSNSRSEMNVSTLELGDSALYLCASSFLSGAGNTIYFGEGSWLTVV.

The genes are TRBV7-2 and TRBJ2-1, with 9 bases identical to TRBD2. The trim removed 6 bases at V and 6 bases at J, leaving 15 bases unmatched. The CDR3 has 17 amino acids. Germline loops: CDR1 SGHTA, CDR2 FQGNSA. The CDR3 DNA is TGTGCCAGCAGTTCCCCCCGTCGCGGGAGGGCCGTCAATGAGCAGTTCTTC. As protein: CASSSPRRGRAVNEQFF.

On this clone itself: The identical CDR3 is also encoded by other nucleotide sequences in the sample. V usage is TRBV5-8 and J usage is TRBJ1-6, with a weak D call TRBD1 (5 bases). Germline V gene data show CDR1 as SGHTS and CDR2 as YDEGEE. The ends were cut back, 1 base at V and 9 bases at J, with 5 bases in the middle. This CDR3 is built from 12 residues. CDR3 bases: TGTGCCAGCAGCTTGAGGGGTTCACCCCTCCACTTT. Translating gives CASSLRGSPLHF. Full variable domain (remainder filled in from reference TRBV5-8 and TRBJ1-6): EAGVTQSPTHLIKTRGQQATLRCSPISGHTSVYWYQQALGLGLQFLLWYDEGEERNRGNFPPRFSGRQFPNYSSELNVNALELEDSALYLCASSLRGSPLHFGNGTRLTVT.

This clone was found a few times. This chain connects TRBV3-1 (or the pseudogene TRBV3-2) to TRBJ2-2; D might be TRBD2 (6 bases). Germline V CDR1 and CDR2: LGHDT, YNNKEL (reference sequence). V dropped 1 base and J dropped 7 bases, with 10 bases sitting between them. The CDR3 consists of 14 residues. CDR3 nucleotide sequence: TGTGCCAGCAGCCAAGCGGGAGTAATCGGGGAGCTGTTTTTT. Translating it yields CASSQAGVIGELFF.

The chain uses TRBV6-5 and TRBJ2-7, with D perhaps matching TRBD1 (6 bases). Germline V gene data show CDR1 as MNHEY and CDR2 as SVGAGI. V shed 0 bases and J shed 2 bases, with 8 bases lying between them. The CDR3 has 14 residues. CDR3: CASSYSRDTYEQYV. CDR3 DNA: TGTGCCAGCAGTTACTCCCGGGACACCTACGAGCAGTACGTC.

J is TRBJ2-2 and V is TRBV9; D is undetermined. The CDR3 consists of 13 residues. Trimming removed 5 bases at V and 0 bases at J, with 5 bases between. The germline CDR1 and CDR2 sequences are SGDLS and YYNGEE. CDR3 protein: CASRAANTGELFF. The DNA of the CDR3 is TGTGCCAGCAGAGCCGCGAACACCGGGGAGCTGTTTTTT.

The CDR3 DNA is TGTGCCAGTAGCGACAGAAGCAATTCACCCCTCCACTTT. This translates into CASSDRSNSPLHF. The J gene is TRBJ1-6, the V gene TRBV19, with D possibly being TRBD1 (5 bases). Germline loops: CDR1 LNHDA, CDR2 SQIVND (reference sequence). Trimming cost V 6 bases and J 7 bases, with 10 bases left between them. This CDR3 comprises 13 residues.

The chain links TRBV7-9 to TRBJ2-3, with 8 bases fitting TRBD1. CDR1 and CDR2 from the germline V gene are SEHNR and FQNEAQ (reference sequence). This CDR3 has 15 amino acids. With 4 bases clipped from V and 3 bases from J, the junction kept 6 bases outside the gene matches. The CDR3 sequence is CASSSGQEGTDTQYF. CDR3 sequence (DNA): TGTGCCAGCAGCTCGGGACAGGAGGGTACAGATACGCAGTATTTT.

The rearrangement joins TRBV5-5 to TRBJ1-2; TRBD1 agrees at 7 bases. CDR3 length equals 13 residues. The ends lost 9 bases at V and 4 bases at J; junction bases unmatched: 9. The germline CDR1 and CDR2 sequences are SGHKS and YYEKEE (reference sequence). The CDR3 here is CANLPGQTYGYTF. The CDR3 coding sequence is TGTGCCAACCTTCCGGGACAGACCTATGGCTACACCTTC. Using reference TRBV5-5 and TRBJ1-2 for the parts outside the CDR3, the full variable domain is DAGVTQSPTHLIKTRGQQVTLRCSPISGHKSVSWYQQVLGQGPQFIFQYYEKEERGRGNFPDRFSARQFPNYSSELNVNALLLGDSALYLCANLPGQTYGYTFGSGTRLTVV.

This clone was detected only a few times. Other DNA variants within this sample encode the same CDR3. The J gene is TRBJ2-6, the V gene TRBV5-1; a weak D match, TRBD1 (6 bases). This CDR3 comprises 16 residues. V shed 4 bases and J shed 0 bases, with 11 bases lying between them. CDR1 is SGHRS, CDR2 YFSETQ, per germline. The CDR3: CASSPTGFSGANVLTF. Here the CDR3 DNA reads TGCGCCAGCAGCCCGACAGGTTTCTCTGGGGCCAACGTCCTGACTTTC.

The chain couples TRBV2 to TRBJ1-5, with D hard to call. CDR1 is SNHLY, CDR2 FYNNEI, per germline. This CDR3 contains 14 residues. Trimming pared 5 bases from V and 3 bases from J, leaving 11 bases between. The CDR3 is CASSPTNSNQPQHF. For the CDR3, the DNA is TGTGCCAGCAGTCCTACGAACTCCAATCAGCCCCAGCATTTT.

In this sample, this clone turned up once. This rearrangement joins TRBV2 to TRBJ1-1, with D possibly being TRBD1 (5 bases). From germline, CDR1 is SNHLY and CDR2 FYNNEI. The CDR3 extends over 13 amino acids. Trimming took off 5 bases at V and 6 bases at J, with 13 bases between the two ends. CDR3 in amino acids: CASSFREDAEAFF. In DNA form, the CDR3 reads TGTGCCAGCAGTTTCAGGGAGGACGCTGAAGCTTTCTTT.

The DNA for the CDR3 is TGTGCCTGGAAGCTTTCGGGGGGGAGTTCACCCCTCCACTTT. Its translation is CAWKLSGGSSPLHF. The chain links TRBV30 to TRBJ1-6, with D maybe TRBD1 (5 bases). CDR1 and CDR2 (germline): GTSNPN, SVGIG (reference sequence). Trimming removed 4 bases from V and 9 bases from J, with 16 bases in between. This CDR3 is built from 14 residues.

The CDR3 reads CASSPPDSRHSGNTIYF. The CDR3 DNA sequence: TGTGCCAGCAGCCCGCCTGACAGCCGACACTCTGGAAACACCATATATTTT. The chain carries TRBV5-6 and TRBJ1-3, with a possible D match to TRBD1 (5 bases). This CDR3 is 17 amino acids long. Deletions cut 4 bases from V and 0 bases from J, with 17 bases between. CDR1 is SGHDT, CDR2 YYEEEE, per germline.

This clone was counted a single time. The chain links TRBV18 to TRBJ1-5; possible D gene TRBD1, 6 bases. From germline, CDR1 is KGHSH and CDR2 LQKENI. Trimming pared 3 bases from V and 2 bases from J, leaving 11 bases between. The CDR3 has 15 residues. CDR3 nucleotides: TGTGCCAGCTCACCCCCAGGGGCCGGCAATCAGCCCCAGCATTTT. Protein: CASSPPGAGNQPQHF.

The chain employs TRBV6-5 and TRBJ2-7; TRBD2 might be the D (5 bases). Germline V gene data show CDR1 as MNHEY and CDR2 as SVGAGI. This CDR3 is 14 amino acids long. The V end was cut by 5 bases, the J end by 2 bases, with 13 bases between. CDR3 amino acids: CASSLGPTTYEQYV. Written as DNA, the CDR3 is TGTGCCAGCAGTCTCGGACCGACTACCTACGAGCAGTACGTC.

The V gene is TRBV9, the J gene TRBJ1-4; no firm D call. Trimming took off 3 bases at V and 1 base at J, with 10 bases between the two ends. The CDR3 contains 15 residues. Per the germline V gene, CDR1 is SGDLS and CDR2 is YYNGEE. The CDR3 region has the DNA TGTGCCAGCAGCGGAGGGCGTAGAACTAATGAAAAACTGTTTTTT. It yields the protein CASSGGRRTNEKLFF.

V usage is TRBV19 and J usage is TRBJ1-6; 7 bases are shared with TRBD1. This CDR3 comprises 16 residues. V lost 6 bases to trimming and J lost 6 bases; unmatched junction nucleotides: 11. In germline, CDR1 is LNHDA, CDR2 SQIVND (reference sequence). CDR3 coding DNA: TGTGCCAGTAGCCACAGTCTCAGGGGGTCTAATTCACCCCTCCACTTT. This translates into CASSHSLRGSNSPLHF. Full variable domain (missing parts from reference TRBV19 and TRBJ1-6): DGGITQSPKYLFRKEGQNVTLSCEQNLNHDAMYWYRQDPGQGLRLIYYSQIVNDFQKGDIAEGYSVSREKKESFPLTVTSAQKNPTAFYLCASSHSLRGSNSPLHFGNGTRLTVT.

The V and J genes are TRBV9 and TRBJ2-2; tentative D call: TRBD1 (5 bases). Between the trimmed V and J ends, which lost 3 bases and 3 bases, there was a span of 12 bases. There are 15 residues in the CDR3. The germline gives CDR1 SGDLS, CDR2 YYNGEE. Here the CDR3 reads CASSARGMDTGELFF. The CDR3 DNA is TGTGCCAGCAGCGCAAGGGGTATGGACACCGGGGAGCTGTTTTTT.

The CDR3 nucleotides are TGCGCCAGCAGCCCAGAAAAACAAGGACAGTCCACTGAAGCTTTCTTT. Amino acids: CASSPEKQGQSTEAFF. The V gene is TRBV4-1, the J gene TRBJ1-1; a weak D match, TRBD1 (6 bases). This CDR3 comprises 16 residues. The germline V gene encodes CDR1 MGHRA and CDR2 YSYEKL. V was trimmed by 4 bases and J by 4 bases, leaving 19 bases between them.

This clone was counted between two and nine times. The chain has TRBV5-4 and TRBJ1-2, with D maybe TRBD1 (5 bases). Germline V gene data show CDR1 as SGHNT and CDR2 as YYREEE (reference sequence). The CDR3 sequence is 14 residues long. V was cut by 3 bases and J by 4 bases, with 13 bases left in between. The chain's CDR3 is CASSWEGRSYGYTF. For the CDR3, the DNA is TGTGCCAGCAGCTGGGAGGGGCGAAGCTATGGCTACACCTTC.

This chain connects TRBV28 to TRBJ1-5, with no clear D. The CDR3 contains 14 residues. The V and J ends lost 7 bases and 1 base respectively, with 11 bases between them. Germline V gene data show CDR1 as MDHEN and CDR2 as SYDVKM. The CDR3 nucleotides read TGTGCCAGCACCCCAGGAACAAGCAATCAGCCCCAGCATTTT. Its translation is CASTPGTSNQPQHF.

Points on this clone: At one end, the junction sequence differs from germline, possibly due to a read error. The rearrangement links TRBV6-1 to TRBJ2-3; 9 bases are a match to TRBD2. CDR1 and CDR2 from the germline V gene are MNHNS and SASEGT. This CDR3 is built from 18 residues. CDR3 bases: TGTGCCAGCACTGAAAGGCTAGCGGGGACCTCTAGCACAGATACGCAGTATTTT. It encodes CASTERLAGTSSTDTQYF.

The chain combines TRBV2 with TRBJ1-5; D might be TRBD1 (5 bases). Trimming took off 1 base at V and 0 bases at J, with 10 bases between the two ends. Germline-derived CDR1 and CDR2 are SNHLY and FYNNEI. The CDR3 is 16 residues long. CDR3 sequence: CASSEEGALSNQPQHF. CDR3 DNA sequence: TGTGCCAGCAGTGAAGAAGGGGCACTTAGCAATCAGCCCCAGCATTTT.

V is TRBV5-6 and J is TRBJ2-2, with D unresolved. The V end lost 0 bases, the J end lost 3 bases, and 6 bases lay between the germline ends. The CDR3 is 14 amino acids. Germline V gives CDR1 SGHDT, CDR2 YYEEEE. The CDR3 here is CASSLVLHTGELFF. CDR3 coding DNA: TGTGCCAGCAGCTTGGTACTCCACACCGGGGAGCTGTTTTTT.